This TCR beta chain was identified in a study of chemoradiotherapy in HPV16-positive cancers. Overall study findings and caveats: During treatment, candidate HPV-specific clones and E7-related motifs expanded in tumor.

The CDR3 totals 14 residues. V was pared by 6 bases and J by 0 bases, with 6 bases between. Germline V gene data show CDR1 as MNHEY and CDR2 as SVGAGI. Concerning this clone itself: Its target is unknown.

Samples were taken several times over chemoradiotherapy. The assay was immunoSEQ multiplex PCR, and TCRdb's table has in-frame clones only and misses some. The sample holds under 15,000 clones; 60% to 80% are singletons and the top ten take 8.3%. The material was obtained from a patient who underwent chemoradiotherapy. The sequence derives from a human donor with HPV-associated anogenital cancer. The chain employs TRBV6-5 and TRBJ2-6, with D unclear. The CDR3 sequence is CASSRSSGANVLTF. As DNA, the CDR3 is TGTGCCAGCAGCCGGAGCTCTGGGGCCAACGTCCTGACTTTC.